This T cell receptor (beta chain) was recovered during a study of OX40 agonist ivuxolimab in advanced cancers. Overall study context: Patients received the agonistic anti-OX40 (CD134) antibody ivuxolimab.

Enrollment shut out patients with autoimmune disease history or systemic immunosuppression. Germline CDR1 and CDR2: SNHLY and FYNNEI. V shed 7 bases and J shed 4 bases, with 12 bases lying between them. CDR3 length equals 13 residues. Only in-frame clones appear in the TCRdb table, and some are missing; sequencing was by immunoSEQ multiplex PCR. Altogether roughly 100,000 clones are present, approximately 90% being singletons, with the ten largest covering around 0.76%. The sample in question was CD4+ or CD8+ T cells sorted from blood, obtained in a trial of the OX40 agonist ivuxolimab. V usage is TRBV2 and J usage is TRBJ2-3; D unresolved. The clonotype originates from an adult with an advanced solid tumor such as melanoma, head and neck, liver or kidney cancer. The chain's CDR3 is CASNPNEPDTQYF. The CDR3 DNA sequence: TGTGCCAGCAACCCAAACGAGCCAGATACGCAGTATTTT.